This TCR beta chain originates from a study of blood T cell repertoires in COVID-19. About the research overall: From the United States, Italy and Spain came samples of acute and convalescent COVID-19. PBMCs, B-cell-depleted T cells, or T cells were the source of the cDNA or gDNA that made up the material.

Authors' processing steps: For nucleated cells, counts were estimated from reference gene primer amplification. The table came from immunoSEQ multiplex PCR; TCRdb's copy has only in-frame clones and leaves some out. V and J calls and clone size are those listed in that table; D and trimming were worked out from the DNA. This sample yields approximately 230,000 clones, of which just under 85% are seen a single time; roughly 10% belongs to the top ten. Looked up from germline, CDR1 is SEHNR and CDR2 is FQNEAQ (reference sequence). The CDR3 sequence is 14 residues long. Trimming took 8 bases from V and 1 from J, leaving 15 bases between them.

The clonotype comes from a man aged 80 or over with acute or convalescent COVID-19. The sequenced sample was peripheral blood. The rearrangement uses TRBV7-9 and TRBJ2-7; D possibly corresponds to TRBD1 (5 bases). CDR3: CASGLQGGSYEQYF. DNA of the CDR3: TGTGCCAGCGGCCTGCAGGGTGGATCCTACGAGCAGTACTTC.